A single sample gave rise to the 17 T cell receptor beta chains below, sequenced in a study of blood T cell repertoires in COVID-19. Profiled with immunoSEQ multiplex PCR; TCRdb holds only in-frame clones, not every one. This repertoire shows 250,000 to 400,000 clones, roughly nine tenths found once; its top ten account for around 2.5%. Sequencing input: PBMCs or T cells enriched from blood (not recorded which). The receptors stem from a man aged 60-69 years who had recovered from COVID-19.

The chain joins TRBV5-8 to TRBJ2-2; D call uncertain. CDR1 is SGHTS, CDR2 YDEGEE, per germline. The CDR3 consists of 13 residues. Trimming shortened V by 0 bases and J by 6 bases, and 6 bases separated the two germline ends. The CDR3 sequence: CASSLVVAGELFF. The CDR3 bases are TGTGCCAGCAGCTTGGTAGTTGCCGGGGAGCTGTTTTTT.

The chain couples TRBV2 to TRBJ1-2; 10 bases align to TRBD1. V shed 5 bases, J shed 7 bases, and the junction held 4 bases outside the gene matches. The V gene's germline CDR1 is SNHLY and CDR2 FYNNEI. The CDR3 is 13 residues long. In DNA form, the CDR3 reads TGTGCCAGCAGTCAGACAGGGGGCCTTGGCTACACCTTC. Protein: CASSQTGGLGYTF.

This chain links TRBV25-1 with TRBJ1-2, with a possible D match to TRBD1 (5 bases). Germline V gene sequence: CDR1 MGHDK, CDR2 SYGVNS. Trimming shortened V by 2 bases and J by 7 bases, and 14 bases separated the two germline ends. The CDR3 length is 14 residues. The CDR3 is CASSEKGLNSGYTF. CDR3 DNA sequence: TGTGCCAGCAGTGAAAAGGGGCTAAATAGTGGCTACACCTTC.

The chain links TRBV19 to TRBJ1-5; D possibly corresponds to TRBD1 (5 bases). This CDR3 spans 13 amino acids. Trimming took off 1 base at V and 7 bases at J, with 8 bases between the two ends. The germline gives CDR1 LNHDA, CDR2 SQIVND (reference sequence). The CDR3 is CASSIGTIQPQHF. Written as DNA, the CDR3 is TGTGCCAGTAGTATAGGGACAATACAGCCCCAGCATTTT.

V is TRBV5-4 and J is TRBJ2-1; D perhaps matches TRBD2 (5 bases). V lost 4 bases and J lost 6, with 11 bases in between. The CDR3 totals 13 residues. CDR1 and CDR2 (germline): SGHNT, YYREEE (reference sequence). DNA of the CDR3: TGTGCCAGCAGCCCCCCGCGGGCCAATGAGCAGTTCTTC. Its protein product is CASSPPRANEQFF.

V gene TRBV9 combines with J gene TRBJ1-1, with D perhaps matching TRBD1 (5 bases). The CDR3 loop spans 12 amino acids. In germline, CDR1 is SGDLS, CDR2 YYNGEE. The germline V and J ends were trimmed by 4 bases and 3 bases, with 7 bases remaining between them. The CDR3 DNA reads TGTGCCAGCAGCCGGGGGGACACTGAAGCTTTCTTT. Encoded protein: CASSRGDTEAFF.

The sample holds one count of this clone. The rearrangement joins TRBV30 to TRBJ2-1; D is perhaps TRBD2 (6 bases). Germline-derived CDR1 and CDR2 are GTSNPN and SVGIG (reference sequence). There are 13 residues in the CDR3. Trimming took 0 bases from V and 5 from J, leaving 8 bases between them. The chain's CDR3 is CAWSVLADNEQFF. The CDR3 DNA sequence: TGTGCCTGGAGTGTATTAGCGGACAATGAGCAGTTCTTC.

The chain has TRBV3-1 (or the pseudogene TRBV3-2) and TRBJ1-3; 7 bases are a match to TRBD1. Trimming at V came to 5 bases and at J to 0 bases, leaving 7 bases not matched to a gene. The germline V gene has CDR1 LGHDT and CDR2 YNNKEL (reference sequence). This CDR3 spans 16 amino acids. The CDR3 DNA reads TGTGCCAGCAGCTGGGACAGCAATATCTCTGGAAACACCATATATTTT. It specifies CASSWDSNISGNTIYF.

The J gene is TRBJ1-6, the V gene TRBV5-4; TRBD1 might be the D (5 bases). This CDR3 contains 17 residues. CDR1 is SGHNT and CDR2 is YYREEE in the germline V gene (reference sequence). Trimming left V 7 bases short and J 0 bases short, with 17 bases between. CDR3 coding DNA: TGTGCCAGCTCAAGCGCGGGGGGGAGCTCCTATAATTCACCCCTCCACTTT. It codes for CASSSAGGSSYNSPLHF.

This sequence joins TRBV5-1 and TRBJ2-7; 13 bases map to TRBD2. Germline V gene lookup returns CDR1 SGHRS and CDR2 YFSETQ. The CDR3 runs 16 residues. V trimming: 4 bases; J trimming: 5 bases; junction bases outside the gene matches: 9. The CDR3 DNA reads TGCGCCAGCAGCGGAGTGTCCGGGACTAGCGGGAACGAGCAGTACTTC. This translates into CASSGVSGTSGNEQYF.

This chain joins TRBV5-8 and TRBJ1-1; a possible D gene is TRBD1 (6 bases). This CDR3 is built from 14 residues. CDR1 is SGHTS and CDR2 is YDEGEE in the germline V gene. Deletions cut 4 bases from V and 0 bases from J, with 10 bases between. For the CDR3, the DNA is TGTGCCAGCAGCAGGACAGTCATGAACACTGAAGCTTTCTTT. This translates into CASSRTVMNTEAFF.

The V call is TRBV20-1, the J call TRBJ1-5; TRBD1 is a possible D gene (5 bases). Germline V CDR1 and CDR2: DFQATT, SNEGSKA (reference sequence). Deletions cut 0 bases from V and 11 bases from J, with 8 bases between. This CDR3 region has 11 residues. For the CDR3, the DNA is TGCAGTGCTAGAGACCAGGGTTCCCAGCATTTT. It specifies CSARDQGSQHF.

This chain connects TRBV21-1 to TRBJ1-3; TRBD1 is the table's D call and was not checked against the DNA. TRBV21-1 is noted as a pseudogene. The CDR3 is made up of 16 amino acids. The DNA of the CDR3 is TGTGCCAGCAGCATAGATTTGACAGGCCTACGGAGCACCATATATTTT. It encodes CASSIDLTGLRSTIYF.

This clone was seen a few times. The rearrangement links TRBV5-6 to TRBJ2-7, with a weak D call TRBD2 (6 bases). Deletions cut 4 bases from V and 2 bases from J, with 16 bases between. CDR3 length: 15 amino acids. Germline V CDR1 and CDR2: SGHDT, YYEEEE. CDR3 coding DNA: TGTGCCAGCAGCGCAACGGGACGGGGGACCTACGAGCAGTACTTC. This sequence encodes CASSATGRGTYEQYF.

A single count supports this clone. V is TRBV5-8 and J is TRBJ2-3; D gene unclear. V was pared by 4 bases and J by 4 bases, with 10 bases between. Germline V CDR1 and CDR2: SGHTS, YDEGEE. The CDR3 runs 13 residues. DNA of the CDR3: TGTGCCAGCAGCCGCTTCGGGTCAGATACGCAGTATTTT. This gives the protein CASSRFGSDTQYF.

CDR3: CASPLSRFDVGAFF. CDR3 nucleotides: TGTGCCAGCCCCCTGTCTAGGTTTGATGTTGGAGCTTTCTTT. This chain links TRBV6-5 with TRBJ1-1; no definite D call. Trimming took 8 bases from V and 10 from J, leaving 23 bases between them. In germline, CDR1 is MNHEY, CDR2 SVGAGI. The CDR3 is made up of 14 amino acids.

The chain carries TRBV4-1 and TRBJ2-7, with 11 bases fitting TRBD2. Germline V gene data show CDR1 as MGHRA and CDR2 as YSYEKL. CDR3 length: 16 residues. Germline trimming cut 0 bases from V and 2 bases from J; bases unmatched to any gene: 3. The CDR3, as DNA: TGCGCCAGCAGCCAAGAGGCTAGCGGGAGGACCTACGAGCAGTACTTC. This gives the protein CASSQEASGRTYEQYF.